This section outlines one TCR beta chain sequence together with its context. Which antigen it targets is not known. No qualities accompany the bases; no much larger clone lies one base away. This sample was included in a study of T cell clones after liver transplantation (dated by TCRdb to 2018 to 2020). About the full investigation: Samples were obtained from ITN030ST, a randomized trial in which withdrawal of immunosuppression was attempted within 2 years of liver transplantation. Tolerance was defined as complete withdrawal of immunosuppression for at least one year without a rise in liver enzymes beyond twice the upper limit of normal. Subjects received no induction therapy and standard immunosuppression until randomization at 12-24 months post-transplant. Third party-reactive TCRbeta sequences were also identified from pre-transplant MLRs to serve as an antigen-independent comparator for donor-reactive sequences. Of the eight recipients, a few were HCV-positive, while the remaining recipients had been transplanted for non-autoimmune, non-viral indications. The studied cohort comprised 8 liver transplant recipients, 3 classified as tolerant and 5 as non-tolerant. Donor-reactive T cell clones were identified by TCRbeta sequencing following a pre-transplant mixed lymphocyte reaction and were subsequently tracked in post-transplant blood. Blood samples were collected pre-transplant, then pre-randomization ahead of withdrawal, and finally post-randomization once withdrawal had either been completed or failed. Results the study describes overall, beyond this receptor: Conclusions were preliminary, limited by small, heterogeneous patient numbers and non-standardized post-transplant time points. Donor-reactive sequences declined more than third party-reactive ones, suggesting partial antigen-specific deletion unrelated to withdrawal success. A significant post-transplant decrease in circulating donor-reactive CD4 TCRbeta sequences was observed in 5 of 8 subjects, irrespective of tolerance or HCV status. Since no allograft tissue specimens were available, donor-reactive T cells may have migrated into the graft instead of being deleted. Once repertoire turnover was taken into account, donor-reactive detection showed a significant reduction for CD4 in 7 of 8 subjects and for CD8 in 8 of 8. In two subjects, low numbers of available donor cells limited the measurable donor-reactive repertoire.

Thawed unstimulated PBMCs were stained for CD3, CD4 and CD8 and FACS-sorted into CD3+CD4+ and CD3+CD8+ populations. All 8 studied subjects were randomized to withdrawal of immunosuppression. The Qiagen DNeasy Blood and Tissue Kit was used for isolation of genomic DNA. High-throughput TCRbeta CDR3 sequencing of frozen genomic DNA was performed by immunoSEQ, including PCR amplification, mapping, bias correction and internal controls. Under the source paper's analysis protocol: Only productive rearrangements were retained, and each unique TCRbeta sequence was defined by its CDR3 nucleotide sequence together with its V and J gene. Donor-reactive sequences required at least 5-fold expansion in CFSE-low cells versus unstimulated pre-transplant cells and at least 0.01% frequency. Per-subject minimum frequency thresholds, based on the lowest-template unstimulated sample, ensured at least 90% detection power. Jensen-Shannon divergence between the top 1000 TCRbeta sequences post- versus pre-transplant served as the measure of repertoire turnover. Changes in detection of donor-reactive sequences were tested with two-sided Fisher's exact tests. The table was pulled from immuneACCESS by TCRdb, which kept in-frame rearrangements only. Such tables lose some clones; where checked, under half of the loss comes from unresolved V genes, and the rest has no known cause. The V and J calls and clone size come from that table; D and trimming were worked out from the DNA. This sample gives around 30,000 clones in total; around 94% of them show up just once. 26% of the sample rests with the top ten.

Looking up the germline V gene (reference sequence) yields CDR1 MNHEY and CDR2 SMNVEV. The CDR3 starts with the cysteine, ends with the phenylalanine, and has 16 residues. Left in the record is the CDR3 DNA by itself, 48 bases read in frame from the first base. Germline trimming amounts to 6 bases on V and 2 bases on J, with 6 as the count of junction bases outside the gene matches. The sequencing used CD8+ T cells from blood, collected 12 months after liver transplant. The sequence was obtained from a human patient who received a liver transplant. Some T cells may have been brought in with the graft after a transplant. The rearranged segments are TRBV27 and TRBJ2-5; 13 nucleotides in the junction match TRBD2. The CDR3 reads CASSRGLAGTQETQYF. The DNA sequence is given as TGTGCCAGCAGCCGGGGACTAGCGGGGACACAAGAGACCCAGTACTTC.